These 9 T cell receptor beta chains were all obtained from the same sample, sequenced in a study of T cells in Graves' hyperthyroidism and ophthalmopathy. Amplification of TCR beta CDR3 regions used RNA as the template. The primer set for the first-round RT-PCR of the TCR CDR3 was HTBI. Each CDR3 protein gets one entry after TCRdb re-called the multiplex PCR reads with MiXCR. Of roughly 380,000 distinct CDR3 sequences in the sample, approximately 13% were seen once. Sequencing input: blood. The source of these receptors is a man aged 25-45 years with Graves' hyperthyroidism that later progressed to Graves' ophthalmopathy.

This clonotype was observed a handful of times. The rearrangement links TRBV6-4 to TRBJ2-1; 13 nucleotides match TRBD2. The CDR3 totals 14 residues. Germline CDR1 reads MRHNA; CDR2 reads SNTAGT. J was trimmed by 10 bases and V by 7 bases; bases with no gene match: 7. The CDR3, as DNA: TGTGCCAGCAAGAGAACTAGCGGGGGGGCGGAGCAGTTCTTC. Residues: CASKRTSGGAEQFF.

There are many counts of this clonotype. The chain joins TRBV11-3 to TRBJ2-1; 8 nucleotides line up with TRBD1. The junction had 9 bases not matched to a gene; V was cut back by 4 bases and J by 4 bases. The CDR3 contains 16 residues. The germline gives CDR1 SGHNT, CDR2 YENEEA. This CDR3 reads CASSSTRGTGYNEQFF. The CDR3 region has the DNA TGTGCCAGCAGCTCTACTAGAGGGACAGGTTACAATGAGCAGTTCTTC.

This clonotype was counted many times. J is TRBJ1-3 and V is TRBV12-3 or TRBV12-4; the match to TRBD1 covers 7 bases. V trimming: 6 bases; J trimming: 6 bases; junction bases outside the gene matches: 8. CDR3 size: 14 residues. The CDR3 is CASRSDRDPNTIYF. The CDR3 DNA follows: TGTGCCAGCAGATCTGACAGGGACCCAAACACCATATATTTT.

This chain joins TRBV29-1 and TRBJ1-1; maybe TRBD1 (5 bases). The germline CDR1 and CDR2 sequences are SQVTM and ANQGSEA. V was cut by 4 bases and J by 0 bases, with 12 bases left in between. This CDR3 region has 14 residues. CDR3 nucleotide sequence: TGCAGCGTTGCGAGGGACGTCATGAACACTGAAGCTTTCTTT. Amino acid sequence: CSVARDVMNTEAFF. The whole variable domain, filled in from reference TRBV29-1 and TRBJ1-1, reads SAVISQKPSRDICQRGTSLTIQCQVDSQVTMMFWYRQQPGQSLTLIATANQGSEATYESGFVIDKFPISRPNLTFSTLTVSNMSPEDSSIYLCSVARDVMNTEAFFGQGTRLTVV.

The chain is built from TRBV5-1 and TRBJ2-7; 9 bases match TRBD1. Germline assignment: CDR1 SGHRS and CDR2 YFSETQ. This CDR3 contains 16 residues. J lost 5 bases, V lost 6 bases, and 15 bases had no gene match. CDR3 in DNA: TGCGCCAGCACCCATTCCTTCCGGGACAGGGCTCACGAGCAGTACTTC. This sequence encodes CASTHSFRDRAHEQYF.

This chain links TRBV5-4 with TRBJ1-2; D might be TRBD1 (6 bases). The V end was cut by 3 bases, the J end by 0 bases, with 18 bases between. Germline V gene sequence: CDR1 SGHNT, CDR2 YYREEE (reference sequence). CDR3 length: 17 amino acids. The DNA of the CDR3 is TGTGCCAGCAGCTCGGTCAGGGGTAGGGCAACTAACTATGGCTACACCTTC. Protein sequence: CASSSVRGRATNYGYTF.

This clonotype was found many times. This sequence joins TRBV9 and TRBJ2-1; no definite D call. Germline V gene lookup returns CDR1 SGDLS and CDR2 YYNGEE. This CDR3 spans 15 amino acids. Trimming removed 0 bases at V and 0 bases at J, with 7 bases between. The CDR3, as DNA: TGTGCCAGCAGCGTAGCCCTAGTCTCCTACAATGAGCAGTTCTTC. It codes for CASSVALVSYNEQFF.

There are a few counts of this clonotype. The CDR3 loop reads CASSQVKNIQYF. CDR3 in DNA: TGTGCCAGCAGCCAAGTGAAAAACATTCAGTACTTC. V is TRBV3-1 and J is TRBJ2-4; no firm D call. Trimming took 1 base from V and 4 from J, leaving 2 bases between them. The CDR3 sequence is 12 residues long. Germline V lookup: CDR1 LGHDT, CDR2 YNNKEL (reference sequence).

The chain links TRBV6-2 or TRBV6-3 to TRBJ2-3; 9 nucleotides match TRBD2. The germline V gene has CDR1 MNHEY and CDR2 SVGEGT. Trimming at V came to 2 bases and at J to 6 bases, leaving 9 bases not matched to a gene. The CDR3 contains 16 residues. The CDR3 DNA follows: TGTGCCAGCAGTTACGGTAGACTAGCGGCCCCGGATACGCAGTATTTT. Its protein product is CASSYGRLAAPDTQYF.